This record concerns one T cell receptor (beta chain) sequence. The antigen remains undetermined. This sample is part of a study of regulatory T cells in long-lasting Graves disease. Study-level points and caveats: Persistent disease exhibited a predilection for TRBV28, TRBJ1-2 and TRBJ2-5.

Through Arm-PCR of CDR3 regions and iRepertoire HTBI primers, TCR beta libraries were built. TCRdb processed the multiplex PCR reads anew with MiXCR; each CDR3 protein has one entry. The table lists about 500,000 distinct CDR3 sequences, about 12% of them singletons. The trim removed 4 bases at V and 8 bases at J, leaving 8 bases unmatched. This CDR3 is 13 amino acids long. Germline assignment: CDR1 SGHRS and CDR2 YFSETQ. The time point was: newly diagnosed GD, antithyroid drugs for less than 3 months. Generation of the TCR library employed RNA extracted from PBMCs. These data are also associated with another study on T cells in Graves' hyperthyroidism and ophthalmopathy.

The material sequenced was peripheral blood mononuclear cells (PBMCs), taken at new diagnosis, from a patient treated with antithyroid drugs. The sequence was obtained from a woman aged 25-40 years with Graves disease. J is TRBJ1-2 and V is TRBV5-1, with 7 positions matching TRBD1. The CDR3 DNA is TGCGCCAGCAGCGAGGGACAGTCGTCCGGCTACACCTTC. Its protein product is CASSEGQSSGYTF.